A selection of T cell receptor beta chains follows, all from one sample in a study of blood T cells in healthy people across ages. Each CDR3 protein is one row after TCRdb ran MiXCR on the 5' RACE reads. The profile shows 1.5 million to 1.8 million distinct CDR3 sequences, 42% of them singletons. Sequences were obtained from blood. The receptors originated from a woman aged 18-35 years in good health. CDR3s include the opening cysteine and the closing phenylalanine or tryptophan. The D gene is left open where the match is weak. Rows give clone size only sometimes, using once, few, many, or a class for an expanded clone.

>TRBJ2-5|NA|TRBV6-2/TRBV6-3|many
CASSSNVETQYF
TGTGCCAGCAGTTCCAACGTGGAGACCCAGTACTTC
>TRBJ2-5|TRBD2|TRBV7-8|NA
CASSRGLEVWETQYF
TGTGCCAGCAGCCGTGGACTAGAAGTCTGGGAGACCCAGTACTTC
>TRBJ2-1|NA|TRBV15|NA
CATSQVVNNEQFF
TGTGCCACCTCTCAGGTAGTCAACAATGAGCAGTTCTTC
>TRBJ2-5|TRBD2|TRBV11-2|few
CASSFTAGGGNEQYF
TGTGCCAGCAGCTTTACTGCGGGGGGGGGTAATGAGCAGTACTTC
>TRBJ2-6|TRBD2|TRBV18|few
CASSPLSGPGANVLTF
TGTGCCAGCTCACCTCTTAGCGGGCCTGGGGCCAACGTCCTGACTTTC
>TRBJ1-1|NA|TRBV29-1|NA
CSVARKASQAFF
TGCAGCGTTGCGCGGAAGGCCTCCCAAGCTTTCTTT
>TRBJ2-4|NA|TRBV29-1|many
CSVRRTGDIQYF
TGCAGCGTTCGACGGACCGGGGACATTCAGTACTTC
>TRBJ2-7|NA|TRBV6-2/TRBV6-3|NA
CASSSIQAQVHEQYF
TGTGCCAGCAGTTCCATTCAAGCTCAGGTTCACGAGCAGTACTTC
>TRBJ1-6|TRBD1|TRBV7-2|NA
CASSLSGTGVNSPLHF
TGTGCCAGCAGCTTATCTGGGACAGGGGTGAATTCACCCCTCCACTTT
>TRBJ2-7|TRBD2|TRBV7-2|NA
CASSSRGTSGSSYEQYF
TGTGCCAGCAGCTCAAGGGGAACTAGCGGGAGCTCCTACGAGCAGTACTTC
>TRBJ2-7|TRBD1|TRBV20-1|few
CSAKPGTGGGEQYF
TGCAGTGCTAAACCCGGGACAGGGGGTGGCGAGCAGTACTTC
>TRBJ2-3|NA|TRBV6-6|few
CASSYSIDTQYF
TGTGCCAGCAGTTACTCGATTGATACGCAGTATTTT
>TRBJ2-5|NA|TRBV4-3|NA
CASSRLRGFQETQYF
TGCGCCAGCAGCCGCCTACGGGGGTTTCAAGAGACCCAGTACTTC
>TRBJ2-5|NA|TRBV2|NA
CASNTEKTQYF
TGTGCCAGCAATACGGAAAAGACCCAGTACTTC
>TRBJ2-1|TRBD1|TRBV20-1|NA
CRALIRDRIYNEQFF
TGCCGTGCTTTGATCCGGGACAGGATCTACAATGAGCAGTTCTTC
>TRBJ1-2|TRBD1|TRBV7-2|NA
CASSFIDQGAGGYTF
TGTGCCAGCAGCTTTATCGACCAGGGGGCTGGTGGCTACACCTTC
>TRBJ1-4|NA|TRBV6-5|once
CAGAGTNEKLFF
TGTGCCGGTGCGGGGACTAATGAAAAACTGTTTTTT
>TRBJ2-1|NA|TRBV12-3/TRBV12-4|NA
CASSFSQVGETQFF
TGTGCCAGCAGTTTCTCACAGGTCGGAGAGACCCAGTTCTTC
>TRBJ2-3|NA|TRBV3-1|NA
CASSQDRYTQYF
TGTGCCAGCAGCCAAGACCGATATACGCAGTATTTT
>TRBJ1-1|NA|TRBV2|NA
CASRGEGVHTEAFF
TGTGCCAGCAGGGGGGAAGGAGTTCACACTGAAGCTTTCTTT
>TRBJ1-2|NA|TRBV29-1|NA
CSVVQMPGYTF
TGCAGCGTCGTACAGATGCCTGGCTACACCTTC
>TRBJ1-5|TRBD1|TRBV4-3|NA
CASSQFYRDRAGQPQHF
TGCGCCAGCAGCCAATTCTACCGGGACAGGGCCGGTCAGCCCCAGCATTTT
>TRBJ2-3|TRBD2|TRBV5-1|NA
CASSLAGTSPADTQYF
TGCGCCAGCAGCTTGGCAGGGACTAGCCCAGCAGATACGCAGTATTTT
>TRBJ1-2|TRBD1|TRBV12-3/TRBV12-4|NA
CASSLRQGESTGYTF
TGTGCCAGCAGTCTCAGACAGGGTGAATCAACTGGCTACACCTTC
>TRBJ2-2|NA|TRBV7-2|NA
CASSTGNTGELFF
TGTGCCAGCAGTACGGGAAACACCGGGGAGCTGTTTTTT
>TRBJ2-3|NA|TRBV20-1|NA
CSARAVQENAQYF
TGCAGTGCTAGAGCGGTACAGGAAAACGCGCAGTATTTT
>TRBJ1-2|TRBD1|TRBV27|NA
CASSEDRGLYGYTF
TGTGCCAGCAGTGAGGACAGGGGGCTCTATGGCTACACCTTC
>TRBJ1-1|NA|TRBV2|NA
CASRSQGPLVAAFF
TGTGCCAGCAGGAGTCAGGGCCCATTGGTGGCCGCTTTCTTT
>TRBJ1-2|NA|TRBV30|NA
CAWRFGRGDGYTF
TGTGCCTGGAGGTTCGGCCGGGGGGATGGCTACACCTTC
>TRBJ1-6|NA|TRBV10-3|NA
CAINGRDNSPLHF
TGTGCCATCAACGGCAGGGACAATTCACCCCTCCACTTT
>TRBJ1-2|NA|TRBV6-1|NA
CASSARPGQTINYGYTF
TGTGCCAGCAGTGCACGTCCGGGGCAAACGATAAACTATGGCTACACCTTC
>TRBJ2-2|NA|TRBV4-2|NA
CASSHDDSITGELFF
TGTGCCAGCAGCCATGATGACAGTATCACCGGGGAGCTGTTTTTT
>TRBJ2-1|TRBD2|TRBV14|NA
CASSPRPPLAASGSDYNEQFF
TGTGCCAGCAGCCCAAGACCTCCCTTAGCTGCTAGCGGGAGTGACTACAATGAGCAGTTCTTC
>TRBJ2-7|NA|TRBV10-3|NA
CAIATGGRYEQYF
TGTGCCATCGCGACTGGAGGACGGTACGAGCAGTACTTC
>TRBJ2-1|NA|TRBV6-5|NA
CASSYFGGYNEQFF
TGTGCCAGCAGTTACTTCGGCGGATACAATGAGCAGTTCTTC
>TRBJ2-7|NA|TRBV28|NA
CASSLGGWQYF
TGTGCCAGCAGTTTGGGGGGCTGGCAGTACTTC
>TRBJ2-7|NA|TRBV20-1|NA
CSARLVRGSYEQYF
TGCAGTGCTAGGTTGGTTAGGGGTTCCTACGAGCAGTACTTC
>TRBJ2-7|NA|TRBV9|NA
CASSVEGYYNEQYF
TGTGCCAGCAGCGTAGAGGGATACTACAATGAGCAGTACTTC
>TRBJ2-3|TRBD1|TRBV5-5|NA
CASSSGTDRTDTQYF
TGTGCCAGCAGCTCGGGGACAGACCGCACAGATACGCAGTATTTT
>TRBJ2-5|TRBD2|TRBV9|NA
CAGSVLSGGKTQYF
TGTGCCGGCAGCGTCCTTAGCGGGGGGAAGACCCAGTACTTC
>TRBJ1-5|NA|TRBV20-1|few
CSARQSWGDSNQPQHF
TGCAGTGCTAGACAATCCTGGGGGGATTCCAATCAGCCCCAGCATTTT
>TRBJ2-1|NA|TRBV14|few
CASSQGWTYNEQFF
TGTGCCAGCAGCCAAGGGTGGACCTACAATGAGCAGTTCTTC
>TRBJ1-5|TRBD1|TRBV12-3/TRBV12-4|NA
CASRPGGGANRPQHF
TGTGCCAGCAGACCTGGAGGGGGCGCAAATCGGCCCCAGCATTTT
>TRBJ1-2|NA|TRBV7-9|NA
CASSLAAWEANYGYTF
TGTGCCAGCAGCTTAGCGGCGTGGGAAGCTAACTATGGCTACACCTTC